A selection of T cell receptor beta chains follows, all from one sample in a study of T-cell reconstitution after alpha-beta-depleted transplantation in children. TCRdb reprocessed the PCR reads via MiXCR and lists one record per CDR3 protein. The table has fewer than 400,000 distinct CDR3 sequences, around 21% seen once. Sequences were derived from PBMCs from the stem cell graft donor, sampled from the stem cell graft. The origin of the receptors is a human donor who donated a stem cell graft to a child with acute myeloid leukemia. Each CDR3 is given without its conserved first and last residue. A D gene is named only where the DNA matches it firmly.

. | TRBV15 | ATSIYRGGDLPNYEQY
. | TRBV20-1 | SAREGHQPQH
TRBD2 | TRBV7-8 | ASSLAVRLAGAYEQY
TRBD2 | TRBV20-1 | SARDPGASGGLGEQF
. | TRBV5-1 | ASSQGQGHNEQF
. | TRBV2 | ASSERDSPYNEQF
TRBD1 | TRBV12-3/TRBV12-4 | ASSSGDRSYNEQF
. | TRBV24-1 | ATSNYNEQF
TRBD2 | TRBV7-8 | ASSLGRLAGKNEQF
. | TRBV6-1 | ASSATASTDTQY
TRBD2 | TRBV6-1 | ASNLAGGSSYNEQF
. | TRBV7-8 | ASSPHSGGKQF
. | TRBV15 | ATSRKGRGNEQF
. | TRBV12-3/TRBV12-4 | ASSPQDGSVYEQY
. | TRBV7-3 | ASSYSGANEQF
. | TRBV7-2 | ASSPTQGLDEQY
. | TRBV15 | ATEDRPLSYNEQF
. | TRBV12-3/TRBV12-4 | ASSLSHRVADTQY
. | TRBV5-5 | ASSRTDTEAF
TRBD1 | TRBV7-2 | ASSWDRVYEQY
. | TRBV29-1 | SVLGFGGEKLF
. | TRBV30 | AWREQGRGDEQY
. | TRBV28 | ASTMGRGFFRSNQPQH
. | TRBV7-9 | ASSFSWGSSDYYEQY
TRBD2 | TRBV20-1 | SARAGLAGTGELF
. | TRBV20-1 | SAYSGLIIYEQY
TRBD2 | TRBV6-2/TRBV6-3 | ASSYEVGGPYNEQF
. | TRBV29-1 | SVQRNTEAF
. | TRBV12-3/TRBV12-4 | ASSSGTRQETQY
. | TRBV5-1 | ASSSSAYREYNEQF
TRBD1 | TRBV15 | ATSRTGRDQPQH
. | TRBV12-3/TRBV12-4 | ASSPSPVDEQY
TRBD2 | TRBV6-2/TRBV6-3 | ASSFPGLASSTDTQY
TRBD1 | TRBV12-3/TRBV12-4 | ASSTGQVVIWDNEQF
TRBD2 | TRBV7-3 | AAGGGTLYNEQF
TRBD1 | TRBV20-1 | SASDRSYEQY
. | TRBV2 | ASPLTDNNEQF
TRBD1 | TRBV12-3/TRBV12-4 | ASSLTGQAARQPQH
TRBD1 | TRBV30 | AWSGMSRDRGLWSTYNEQF
TRBD2 | TRBV15 | ATLAGGPTDTQY
. | TRBV24-1 | ATSDPGGVAGTDTQY
. | TRBV23-1 | ASSQESFHILNYGYT
. | TRBV30 | AWSGRVYGDMNTEAF
. | TRBV15 | ATAIRGYQETQY
. | TRBV20-1 | SAPQSSHYNEQF
. | TRBV29-1 | SVGSTEAF
. | TRBV6-1 | ASRSVGTDTQY
. | TRBV7-8 | ASSLYGGENTEAF
TRBD1 | TRBV28 | ASSDTGTVNTEAF
. | TRBV5-1 | ASSLED
. | TRBV15 | ATSLPSRGTEAF
. | TRBV6-2/TRBV6-3 | ASSYQAGTGGDEQF
. | TRBV28 | ASSLPARNEQY